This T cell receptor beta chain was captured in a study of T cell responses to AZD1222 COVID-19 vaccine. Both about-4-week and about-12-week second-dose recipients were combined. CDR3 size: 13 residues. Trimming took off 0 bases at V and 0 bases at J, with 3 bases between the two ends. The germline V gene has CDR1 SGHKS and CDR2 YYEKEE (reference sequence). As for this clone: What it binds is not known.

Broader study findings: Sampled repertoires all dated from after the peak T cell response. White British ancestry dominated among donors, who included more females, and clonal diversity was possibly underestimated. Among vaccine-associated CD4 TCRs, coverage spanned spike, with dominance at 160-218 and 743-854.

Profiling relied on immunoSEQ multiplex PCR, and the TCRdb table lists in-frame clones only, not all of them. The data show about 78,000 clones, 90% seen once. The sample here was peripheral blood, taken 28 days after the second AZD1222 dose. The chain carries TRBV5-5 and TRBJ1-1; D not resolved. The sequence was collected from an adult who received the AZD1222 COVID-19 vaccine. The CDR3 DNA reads TGTGCCAGCAGCTTGGCACTGAACACTGAAGCTTTCTTT. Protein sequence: CASSLALNTEAFF. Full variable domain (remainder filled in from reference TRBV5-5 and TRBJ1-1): DAGVTQSPTHLIKTRGQQVTLRCSPISGHKSVSWYQQVLGQGPQFIFQYYEKEERGRGNFPDRFSARQFPNYSSELNVNALLLGDSALYLCASSLALNTEAFFGQGTRLTVV.